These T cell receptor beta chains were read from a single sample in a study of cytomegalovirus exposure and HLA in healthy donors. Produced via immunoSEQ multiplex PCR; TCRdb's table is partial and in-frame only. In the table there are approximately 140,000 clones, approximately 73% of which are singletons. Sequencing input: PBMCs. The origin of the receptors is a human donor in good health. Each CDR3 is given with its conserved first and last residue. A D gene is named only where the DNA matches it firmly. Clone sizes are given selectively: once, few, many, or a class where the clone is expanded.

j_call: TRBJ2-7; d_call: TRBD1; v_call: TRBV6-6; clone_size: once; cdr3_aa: CASTDRGRGYEQYF; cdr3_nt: TGTGCCAGCACCGACAGGGGAAGGGGGTACGAGCAGTACTTC
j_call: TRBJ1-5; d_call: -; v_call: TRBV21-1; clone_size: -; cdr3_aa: CASTPRLGPNQPQHF; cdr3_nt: TGTGCCAGCACCCCGAGGTTGGGGCCCAATCAGCCCCAGCATTTT
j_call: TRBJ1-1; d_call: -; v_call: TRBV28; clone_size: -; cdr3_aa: CASSFPQVNTEAFF; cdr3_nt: TGTGCCAGCAGTTTCCCCCAGGTGAACACTGAAGCTTTCTTT
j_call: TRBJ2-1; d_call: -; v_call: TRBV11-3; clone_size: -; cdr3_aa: CASSLTGSSYNEQFF; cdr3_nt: TGTGCCAGCAGCTTAACGGGGAGCTCCTACAATGAGCAGTTCTTC
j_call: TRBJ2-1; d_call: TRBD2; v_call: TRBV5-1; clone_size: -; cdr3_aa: CASSPLAGANEQFF; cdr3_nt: TGCGCCAGCAGTCCTCTAGCGGGGGCCAATGAGCAGTTCTTC
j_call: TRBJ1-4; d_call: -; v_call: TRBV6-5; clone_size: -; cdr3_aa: CASSRQENEKLFF; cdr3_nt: TGTGCCAGCAGCCGACAGGAAAATGAAAAACTGTTTTTT
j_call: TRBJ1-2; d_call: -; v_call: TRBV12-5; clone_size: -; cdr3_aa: CASGFTTGTPVLSNYGYTF; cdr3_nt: TGTGCTAGTGGTTTTACGACAGGAACACCGGTTTTGTCTAACTATGGCTACACCTTC
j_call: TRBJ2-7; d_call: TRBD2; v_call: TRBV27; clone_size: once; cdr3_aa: CASSPGTSASYEQYF; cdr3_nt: TGTGCCAGCAGCCCCGGGACTAGCGCCTCCTACGAGCAGTACTTC
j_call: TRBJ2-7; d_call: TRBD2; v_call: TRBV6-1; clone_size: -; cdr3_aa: CASRTSAISYEQYF; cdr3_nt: TGTGCCAGCCGGACTAGCGCAATCTCCTACGAGCAGTACTTC
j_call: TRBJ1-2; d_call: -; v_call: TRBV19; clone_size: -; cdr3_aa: CASSLAGIPGGYTF; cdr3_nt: TGTGCCAGTAGCCTGGCCGGGATCCCTGGAGGCTACACCTTC
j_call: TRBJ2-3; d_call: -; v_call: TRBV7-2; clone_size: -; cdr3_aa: CASRQRPSTDTQYF; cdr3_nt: TGTGCCAGCAGGCAGCGGCCCAGCACAGATACGCAGTATTTT
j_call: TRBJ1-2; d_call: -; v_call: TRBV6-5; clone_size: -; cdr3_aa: CASSYERHIAGADYTF; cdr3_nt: TGTGCCAGCAGTTACGAACGTCATATTGCAGGGGCTGACTACACCTTC
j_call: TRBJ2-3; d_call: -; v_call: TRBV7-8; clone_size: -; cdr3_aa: CASSPGLSKQYF; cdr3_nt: TGTGCCAGCAGCCCGGGACTTTCTAAGCAGTATTTT
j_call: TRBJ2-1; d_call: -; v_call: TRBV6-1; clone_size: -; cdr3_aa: CASSEALPSTYEQFF; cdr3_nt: TGTGCCAGCAGTGAAGCGCTTCCTAGCACCTATGAGCAGTTCTTC
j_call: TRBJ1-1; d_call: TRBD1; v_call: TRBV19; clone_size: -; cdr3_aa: CASRYRQGAATEAFF; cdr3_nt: TGTGCCAGTAGATACCGACAGGGGGCAGCGACTGAAGCTTTCTTT
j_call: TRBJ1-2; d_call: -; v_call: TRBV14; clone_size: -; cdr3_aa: CASSPDPGGYGYTF; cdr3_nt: TGTGCCAGCAGCCCCGACCCGGGGGGCTATGGCTACACCTTC
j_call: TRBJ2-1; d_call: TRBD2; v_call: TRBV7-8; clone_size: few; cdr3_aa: CASSLEGVLAGTHSSYNEQFF; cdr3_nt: TGTGCCAGCAGCTTAGAGGGGGTACTAGCGGGGACCCACAGCTCCTACAATGAGCAGTTCTTC
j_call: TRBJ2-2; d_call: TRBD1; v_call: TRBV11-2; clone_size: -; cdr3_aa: CASSPTGAPGELFF; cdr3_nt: TGTGCCAGCAGCCCTACAGGGGCCCCCGGGGAGCTGTTTTTT
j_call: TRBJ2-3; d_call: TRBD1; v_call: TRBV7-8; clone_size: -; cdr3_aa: CASSPRTGRKDTDTQYF; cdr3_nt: TGTGCCAGCAGCCCACGGACAGGGCGTAAGGACACAGATACGCAGTATTTT
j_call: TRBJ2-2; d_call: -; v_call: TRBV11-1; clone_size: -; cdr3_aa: CASSLSSVAVGELFF; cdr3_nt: TGTGCCAGCAGCTTATCCTCCGTGGCGGTCGGGGAGCTGTTTTTT
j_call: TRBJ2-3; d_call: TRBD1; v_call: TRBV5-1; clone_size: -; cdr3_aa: CASSPGQGADTQYF; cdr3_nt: TGCGCCAGCAGTCCAGGACAGGGGGCAGATACGCAGTATTTT
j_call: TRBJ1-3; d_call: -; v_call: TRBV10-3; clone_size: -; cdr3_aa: CAISESGQSRNTIYF; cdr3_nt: TGTGCCATCAGTGAGTCTGGACAGAGTAGAAACACCATATATTTT
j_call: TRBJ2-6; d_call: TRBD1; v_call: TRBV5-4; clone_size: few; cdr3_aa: CASSFGQGDSGANVLTF; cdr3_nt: TGTGCCAGCAGCTTTGGACAGGGGGACTCTGGGGCCAACGTCCTGACTTTC
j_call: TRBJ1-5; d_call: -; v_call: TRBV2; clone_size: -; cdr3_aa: CACRTAVNQPQHF; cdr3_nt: TGTGCCTGCCGGACAGCGGTCAATCAGCCCCAGCATTTT
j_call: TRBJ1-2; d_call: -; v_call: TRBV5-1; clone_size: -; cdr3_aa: CASSLYGADYGYTF; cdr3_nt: TGCGCCAGCAGCTTGTATGGGGCTGACTATGGCTACACCTTC
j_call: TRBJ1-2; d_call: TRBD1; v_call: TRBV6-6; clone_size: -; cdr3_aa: CARSLVQGARWGYTF; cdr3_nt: TGTGCCAGGAGTTTAGTACAGGGGGCAAGGTGGGGCTACACCTTC
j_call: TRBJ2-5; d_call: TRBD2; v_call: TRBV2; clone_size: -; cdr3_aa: CASSVQSGGAGTQYF; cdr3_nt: TGTGCCAGCAGTGTACAAAGCGGGGGGGCCGGGACCCAGTACTTC
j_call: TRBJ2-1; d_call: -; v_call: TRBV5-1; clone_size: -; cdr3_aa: CASSGGTDNEQFF; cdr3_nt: TGCGCCAGCTCTGGGGGGACCGACAATGAGCAGTTCTTC
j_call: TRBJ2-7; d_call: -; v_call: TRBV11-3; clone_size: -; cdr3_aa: CASSLGSRDEQYF; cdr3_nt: TGTGCCAGCAGCCTCGGGTCGAGGGACGAGCAGTACTTC
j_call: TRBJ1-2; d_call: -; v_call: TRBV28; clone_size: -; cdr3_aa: CASSLNGGAPYGYTF; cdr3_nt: TGTGCCAGCAGTTTGAATGGGGGGGCACCGTATGGCTACACCTTC
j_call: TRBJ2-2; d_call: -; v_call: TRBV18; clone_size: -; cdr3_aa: CASSPTGRTGELFF; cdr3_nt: TGTGCCAGCTCACCGACAGGGAGGACCGGGGAGCTGTTTTTT
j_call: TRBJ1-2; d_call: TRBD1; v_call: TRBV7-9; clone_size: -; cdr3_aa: CASSQRTGGDYGYTF; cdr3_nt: TGTGCCAGCAGCCAGCGGACAGGGGGCGACTATGGCTACACCTTC
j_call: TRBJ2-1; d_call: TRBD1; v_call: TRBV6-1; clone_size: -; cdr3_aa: CASSEGQGSYNEQFF; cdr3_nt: TGTGCCAGCAGTGAGGGACAGGGCTCCTACAATGAGCAGTTCTTC
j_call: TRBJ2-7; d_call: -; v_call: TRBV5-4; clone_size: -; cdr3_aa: CASSRVGTYEQYF; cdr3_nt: TGTGCCAGCAGCCGGGTGGGTACCTACGAGCAGTACTTC
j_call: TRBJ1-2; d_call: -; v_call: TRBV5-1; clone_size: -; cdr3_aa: CASSVETTYGYTF; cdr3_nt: TGCGCCAGCAGCGTCGAAACTACGTATGGCTACACCTTC